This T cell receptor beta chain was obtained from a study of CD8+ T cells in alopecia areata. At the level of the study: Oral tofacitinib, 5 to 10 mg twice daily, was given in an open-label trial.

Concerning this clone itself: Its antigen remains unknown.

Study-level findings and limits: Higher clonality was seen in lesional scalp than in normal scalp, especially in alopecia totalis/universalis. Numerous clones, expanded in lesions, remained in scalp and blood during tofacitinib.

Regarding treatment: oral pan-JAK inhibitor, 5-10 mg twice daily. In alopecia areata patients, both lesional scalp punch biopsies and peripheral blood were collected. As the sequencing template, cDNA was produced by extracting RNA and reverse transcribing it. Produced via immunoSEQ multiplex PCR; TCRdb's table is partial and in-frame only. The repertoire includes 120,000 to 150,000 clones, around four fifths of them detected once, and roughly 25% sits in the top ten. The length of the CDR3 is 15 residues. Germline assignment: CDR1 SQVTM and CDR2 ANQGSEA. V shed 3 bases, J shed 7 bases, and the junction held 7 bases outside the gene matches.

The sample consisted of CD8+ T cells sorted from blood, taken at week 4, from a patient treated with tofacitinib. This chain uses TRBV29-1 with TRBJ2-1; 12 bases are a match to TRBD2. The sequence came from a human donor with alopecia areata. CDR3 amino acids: CSVEPGLAGWNEQFF. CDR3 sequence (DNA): TGCAGCGTTGAGCCCGGACTAGCGGGGTGGAATGAGCAGTTCTTC.